This T cell receptor beta chain was recovered during a study of blood T cell repertoires in COVID-19. Study details: T cells, B-cell-depleted T cells, or PBMCs provided the cDNA or gDNA that served as material.

Per germline, CDR1 SQVTM and CDR2 ANQGSEA. The CDR3 covers 15 residues. The V end lost 5 bases, the J end lost 2 bases, and 18 bases lay between the germline ends. Sequencing used immunoSEQ multiplex PCR; TCRdb keeps in-frame clones, though not all of them. The table lists 300,000 to 450,000 clones, about 85% of them singletons. Sample: peripheral blood. V usage is TRBV29-1 and J usage is TRBJ1-2; possibly TRBD1 for D (5 bases). The receptor was isolated from a woman in her late teens or twenties with acute or convalescent COVID-19. The CDR3 bases are TGCAGCGTTCCAGGCGGGGCTAGAGAAAACTATGGCTACACCTTC. It encodes CSVPGGARENYGYTF.